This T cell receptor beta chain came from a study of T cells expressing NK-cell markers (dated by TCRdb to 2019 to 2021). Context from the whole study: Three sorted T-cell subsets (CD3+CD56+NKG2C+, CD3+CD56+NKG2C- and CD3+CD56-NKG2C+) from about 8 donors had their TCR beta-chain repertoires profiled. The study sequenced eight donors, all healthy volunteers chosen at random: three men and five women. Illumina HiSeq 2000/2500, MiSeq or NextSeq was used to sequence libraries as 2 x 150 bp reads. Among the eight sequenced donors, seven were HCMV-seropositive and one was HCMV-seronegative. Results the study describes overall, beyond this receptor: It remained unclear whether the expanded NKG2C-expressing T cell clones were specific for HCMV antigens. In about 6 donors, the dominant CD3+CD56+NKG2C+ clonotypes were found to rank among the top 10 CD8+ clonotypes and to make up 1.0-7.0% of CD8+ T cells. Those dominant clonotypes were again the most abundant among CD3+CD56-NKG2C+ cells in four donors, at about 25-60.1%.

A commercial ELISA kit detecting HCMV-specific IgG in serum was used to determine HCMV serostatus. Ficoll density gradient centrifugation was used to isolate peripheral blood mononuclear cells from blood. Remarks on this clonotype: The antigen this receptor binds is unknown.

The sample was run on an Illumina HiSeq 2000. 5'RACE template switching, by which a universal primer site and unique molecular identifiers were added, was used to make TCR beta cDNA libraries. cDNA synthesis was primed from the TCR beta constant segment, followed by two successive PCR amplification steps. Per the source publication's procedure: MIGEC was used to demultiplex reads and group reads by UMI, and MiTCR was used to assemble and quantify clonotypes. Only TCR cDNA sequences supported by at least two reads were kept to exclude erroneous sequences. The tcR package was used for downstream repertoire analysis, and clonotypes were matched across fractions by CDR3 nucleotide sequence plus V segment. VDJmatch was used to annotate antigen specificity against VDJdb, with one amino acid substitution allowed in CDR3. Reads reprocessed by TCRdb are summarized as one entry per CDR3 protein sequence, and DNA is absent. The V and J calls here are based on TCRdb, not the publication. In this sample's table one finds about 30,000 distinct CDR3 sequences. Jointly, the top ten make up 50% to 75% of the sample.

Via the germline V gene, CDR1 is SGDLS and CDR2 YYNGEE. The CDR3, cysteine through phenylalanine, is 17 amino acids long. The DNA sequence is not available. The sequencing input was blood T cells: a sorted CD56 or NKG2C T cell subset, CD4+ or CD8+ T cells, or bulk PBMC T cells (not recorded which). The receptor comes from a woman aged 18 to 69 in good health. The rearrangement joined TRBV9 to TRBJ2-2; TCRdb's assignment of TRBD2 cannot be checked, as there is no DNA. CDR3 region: CASSVEPGLAFTGELFF.